This T cell receptor (beta chain) was profiled in a study of T cells in Graves' hyperthyroidism and ophthalmopathy (dated by TCRdb to about 2019). Some background on the complete study: To identify TCR V-J signatures that set the groups apart, the researchers used a discovery cohort of 90 to 100 patients, made up of fewer than 50 with Graves' ophthalmopathy and 57 with stable Graves' hyperthyroidism. Whether ophthalmopathy could be predicted prospectively was tested in an independent validation cohort made up of under 20 hyperthyroidism patients plus 17 patients who later progressed to ophthalmopathy. The approximately 95 discovery patients were divided at random into training and test sets in a 7:3 ratio. In addition, the study compared T-cell repertoires in thyroid tissue and in blood from 6 or 7 Graves' hyperthyroidism patients. Following sampling, methimazole starting at 30 mg daily was given to hyperthyroidism patients, and high-dose intravenous methylprednisolone was given to ophthalmopathy patients. The paper reports TCR Vbeta CDR3 sequencing of roughly 140 peripheral blood samples: approximately 41 ophthalmopathy, fewer than 80 hyperthyroidism and around 17 progressor patients.

At the junction V is shortened by 7 bases and J by 5 bases; bases outside the gene matches: 4. From the cysteine up to the phenylalanine, the CDR3 has a length of 11 residues. Just CDR3 DNA is preserved here, 33 bases in frame from base 1. CDR1 SQVTM and CDR2 ANQGSEA were looked up in the germline V gene. A word on this clonotype: The target of this receptor is not known. The input lacks base qualities; no much larger clone sits a single base away.

Stable Graves' hyperthyroidism was defined as the absence of progression to ophthalmopathy over 18 months of follow-up. The hyperthyroidism patients were between 18 and 65 years old and newly diagnosed, with a disease duration of less than 2 months. The study excluded patients with uncontrolled infections, other autoimmune diseases, pregnancy or lactation. Diagnoses were based on clinical symptoms, serum thyroxine and TRAb, thyroid ultrasound and orbital computed tomography. Total RNA was extracted using Trizol reagent, and RNA quality was assessed on an Agilent 2100 Bioanalyzer. The TCR beta CDR3 regions were amplified from the RNA transcripts. The TCR CDR3 was subjected to a first round of RT-PCR using the HTBI primer set and the Qiagen OneStep RT-PCR kit. The libraries were constructed in a second round of multiplex PCR and then size-selected and purified. Paired-end sequencing of the libraries was performed with 100 bp reads on an Illumina HiSeq2000. The paper's processing steps were these. Raw data were processed with SOAPnuke, discarding reads with adapters, uncalled bases, mean Phred below 15, or no exact constant-primer or identifier match. COPE v1.2.5 was used to merge high-quality paired reads, and clonotypes were defined as unique nucleotide sequences. MiTCR v1.1 was used to align clonotypes to the IMGT TRBV, TRBD and TRBJ reference segments. The analysis included only V-J combinations with a frequency above 0.0001, which together covered approximately 99% of the repertoires. The TCS score was defined as F50 (clonal expansion) divided by E x V (chaos), with BLOSUM62-based TCRdist calculated between CDR3 peptides within each V-J. Welch's t-statistics and random forest reduced several hundred V-J features to under 15, which were used in a naive Bayes classifier (R e1071). TCRdb's own reprocessing of the public reads used fastp at Q25 and MiXCR and kept productive beta chains. All rows with the same CDR3 protein become a single entry with the most common DNA and genes. TCRdb, not the original authors, processed these V and J calls. Recorded for this sample are about 540,000 distinct CDR3 sequences; about 43% of them occurred a single time. 8.2% of the sample is held by the ten biggest clonotypes.

The investigation overall reported the following: A model built on a 13 V-J signature distinguished ophthalmopathy from stable hyperthyroidism, reaching over 85% sensitivity and 81% to 83% specificity in cross-validation and 80%/75% in testing. Blood samples also contained most of the expanded thyroid clonotypes (frequency above 0.001), which suggests that blood repertoires may reflect thyroid immune responses. In validation, the model predicted progression to ophthalmopathy a median of roughly 6.5 months before onset, with over 55% sensitivity and roughly 79% specificity. No statistical method was used to fix the sample size in advance, and group allocation was not hidden from the investigators.

The V gene is TRBV29-1 and the J gene is TRBJ1-2, with 7 junctional bases fitting TRBD1. Material: peripheral blood or thyroid tissue (not recorded which). This sequence was found in a woman aged 18 to 35 with Graves' hyperthyroidism. Donor details come from another sample of the same person, matched by shared clones. In nucleotides, the sequence is TGCAGCGCATCACAGGGGTATGGCTACACCTTC. It encodes CSASQGYGYTF.